The clone carrying this TCR beta chain was counted ten times or more. Its specificity is unknown. Diagnoses rested on clinical symptoms, serum thyroxine and TRAb, thyroid ultrasound and orbital computed tomography. The data were taken from a study of T cells in Graves' hyperthyroidism and ophthalmopathy. Points from the study as a whole: The majority of expanded thyroid clonotypes above 0.001 also appeared in blood. Classification by a 13 V-J model distinguished ophthalmopathy from stable hyperthyroidism.

Regions amplified from RNA transcripts were the TCR beta CDR3 regions. An initial round of RT-PCR targeting the TCR CDR3 relied on the HTBI primer set. TCRdb reprocessed the multiplex PCR reads via MiXCR and lists one record per CDR3 protein. Of about 360,000 distinct CDR3 sequences listed, 19% were seen once; the top ten hold 3.5% to 4%. This CDR3 is 16 amino acids long. Germline V lookup: CDR1 MGHRA, CDR2 YSYEKL. With 3 bases removed from V and 3 bases from J, the gap between germline ends came to 17 bases. The gene calls are TRBV4-1 and TRBJ1-2; D perhaps matches TRBD1 (6 bases). The TCR comes from a woman between 18 and 29 years old with Graves' hyperthyroidism. The sequenced sample consisted of blood. As DNA, the CDR3 is TGCGCCAGCAGCCACCCCCTGGTTCGACAGGACTATGGCTACACCTTC. This translates into CASSHPLVRQDYGYTF.